This entry features one TCR beta chain sequence. Its specificity is not known. This entry comes from a study of metastatic and nonmetastatic thyroid tumors. Study summary: For malignant and benign thyroid patients, tumor or nodule tissue and blood were the sources whose repertoires were compared.

Study-wide results and limits: Compared with benign nodules, malignant thyroid tumors were reported to have significantly higher TCR beta diversity in both blood and tumor.

Prior to thyroid surgery, none of the patients had received any treatment. Under the authors' procedure: Researchers built a distant-metastasis classifier for papillary thyroid cancer that drew on CDR3 differences across clinicopathological groups. With MiXCR, TCRdb called clones anew from the PCR reads. The V and J calls reflect TCRdb's pipeline rather than the authors' work. The sample lists some 5,700 clones, around 33% seen once, with 37% in the top ten. Per the germline V gene, CDR1 is SGHTA and CDR2 is FQGNSA. The V gene lost 8 bases and the J gene lost 6 bases, with 18 bases spanning the gap. This CDR3 is built from 14 residues.

What was sequenced was adjacent normal tissue. The rearrangement joins TRBV7-2 to TRBJ2-3, with a tentative D call TRBD2 (7 bases). This clonotype was sampled from a male donor with papillary thyroid cancer or a benign thyroid nodule (not recorded which). Some clones in this sample may be carry-over from other donors' samples. The CDR3 bases are TGTGCCAGCGGCGAGTTGGGGGGGGGCGATACGCAGTATTTT. Amino acid sequence: CASGELGGGDTQYF.